The 21 T cell receptor beta chains reported below all come from one sample, sequenced in a study of T-cell reconstitution after alpha-beta-depleted transplantation in children. Unique molecular identifiers were used to barcode this TCRbeta library. One entry per CDR3 protein results from TCRdb running MiXCR on the PCR reads. The profile covers hundreds of thousands of distinct CDR3 sequences, with 13% appearing a single time and about 2.2% taken by the ten largest. The sequencing used PBMCs, mostly from graft donor cells, collected 360 days after TCRalphabeta/CD19-depleted stem cell transplant. The receptors derive from a male patient between 10 and 17 years old who had a stem cell transplant for acute myeloid leukemia, so the T cells may come from the graft donor.

The J gene is TRBJ2-2, the V gene TRBV11-2, with D unresolved. Germline values: CDR1 SGHAT, CDR2 FQNNGV. This CDR3 is 17 amino acids long. V lost 5 bases and J 5 bases, leaving 21 bases between the germline ends. For the CDR3, the DNA is TGTGCCAGCAGCCCATCTGTTATGATCTTTGGGACCGGGGAGCTGTTTTTT. It translates to CASSPSVMIFGTGELFF.

This clonotype was picked up many times. The rearrangement links TRBV28 to TRBJ2-1, with TRBD2 as a possible D gene (6 bases). Trimming took 7 bases from V and 3 from J, leaving 16 bases between them. The germline V gene encodes CDR1 MDHEN and CDR2 SYDVKM. The length of the CDR3 is 15 residues. The chain's CDR3 is CASTQSGTVYNEQFF. DNA for the CDR3: TGTGCCAGCACCCAATCCGGGACTGTCTACAATGAGCAGTTCTTC.

This clonotype was detected a few times. This chain uses TRBV29-1 with TRBJ2-3; D gene ambiguous. Germline loops: CDR1 SQVTM, CDR2 ANQGSEA. With 6 bases removed from V and 4 bases from J, the gap between germline ends came to 8 bases. The CDR3 runs 11 residues. CDR3 in DNA: TGCAGCGTGCCGGCGGCAGATACGCAGTATTTT. Protein product: CSVPAADTQYF.

The chain couples TRBV5-5 to TRBJ2-1, with D perhaps given as TRBD1 or TRBD2 (6 bases each). Germline V CDR1 and CDR2: SGHKS, YYEKEE (reference sequence). The ends were cut back, 4 bases at V and 8 bases at J, with 16 bases in the middle. This CDR3 has 14 amino acids. Here the CDR3 reads CASSGGPSEDEQFF. CDR3 DNA: TGTGCCAGCAGCGGGGGGCCTAGTGAGGATGAGCAGTTCTTC.

This clonotype came up a few times. This chain joins TRBV19 and TRBJ2-1; D unresolved. CDR1 LNHDA and CDR2 SQIVND come from the germline V gene (reference sequence). V was cut by 4 bases and J by 8 bases, with 12 bases left in between. The CDR3 sequence is 13 residues long. The CDR3 sequence: CASSTSSAYEQFF. As DNA, the CDR3 is TGTGCCAGTAGTACGTCCAGCGCCTATGAGCAGTTCTTC.

About this clonotype: Since the CDR3 does not end with the conserved phenylalanine or tryptophan, this likely comes from a read error. The CDR3 protein is CASSLTGGISGNTIYC. In nucleotides, the CDR3 is TGTGCCAGCAGTCTCACAGGGGGCATATCTGGAAACACCATATATTGT. The gene calls are TRBV12-3 or TRBV12-4 and TRBJ1-3, with 9 nucleotides matching TRBD1. The CDR3 extends over 16 amino acids. V gave up 5 bases and J gave up 1 base; unmatched junction bases: 6.

This clonotype was counted only a few times. The rearrangement joins TRBV28 to TRBJ1-1, with 7 bases that match TRBD1. The CDR3 covers 15 residues. CDR1 and CDR2 (germline): MDHEN, SYDVKM. The V and J ends lost 5 bases and 3 bases, in that order; junction bases with no gene match: 9. The CDR3, as DNA: TGTGCCAGCAGTGGTTCTAGGCAGGGGGACACTGAAGCTTTCTTT. It specifies CASSGSRQGDTEAFF.

The chain uses TRBV20-1 and TRBJ2-7; D is unresolved. This CDR3 has 14 amino acids. The V end lost 6 bases, the J end lost 5 bases, and 20 bases lay between the germline ends. Germline loops: CDR1 DFQATT, CDR2 SNEGSKA (reference sequence). The CDR3 reads CSANGVARVNEQYF. The CDR3, as DNA: TGCAGTGCGAATGGTGTCGCCCGTGTAAACGAGCAGTACTTC.

The CDR3 DNA is TGTGCCAGCTCACCAATCCGCATAGCGGGTCGGGGAAATGAGCAGTTCTTC. This encodes CASSPIRIAGRGNEQFF. The chain employs TRBV18 and TRBJ2-1; 7 bases map to TRBD2. CDR3 length: 17 residues. Per the germline V gene, CDR1 is KGHSH and CDR2 is LQKENI. J gave up 7 bases and V 2 bases, and 14 bases lay outside the gene matches.

This clonotype was found a few times. The rearrangement uses TRBV5-5 and TRBJ2-3; 11 nucleotides align to TRBD2. The CDR3 has 15 residues. J was trimmed by 4 bases and V by 1 base; bases with no gene match: 2. Germline CDR1 and CDR2: SGHKS and YYEKEE (reference sequence). The CDR3 region has the DNA TGTGCCAGCAGCTTGTTACTAGCGGGGGCAGATACGCAGTATTTT. Its protein product is CASSLLLAGADTQYF.

This clonotype was counted a few times. The gene calls are TRBV12-3 or TRBV12-4 and TRBJ1-5; D not certain. V dropped 6 bases and J dropped 0 bases, with 9 bases sitting between them. This CDR3 has 14 residues. The CDR3 bases are TGTGCCAGCAGCGAGACTGATAGCAATCAGCCCCAGCATTTT. The encoded protein is CASSETDSNQPQHF.

This chain links TRBV21-1 with TRBJ2-7; TRBD2 is taken as the D call from the table, unchecked against the DNA. TRBV21-1 is reported as a pseudogene. The CDR3 runs 15 residues. The CDR3 protein is CASSKGEGVRHEQYF. Written as DNA, the CDR3 is TGTGCCAGCAGCAAAGGCGAGGGCGTGAGGCACGAGCAGTACTTC.

This clonotype has more than one count but fewer than ten. The rearrangement uses TRBV25-1 and TRBJ1-3; no clear D gene. The CDR3 consists of 14 residues. Trimming pared 6 bases from V and 0 bases from J, leaving 9 bases between. Per germline, CDR1 MGHDK and CDR2 SYGVNS. CDR3 in amino acids: CASRDGFSGNTIYF. In DNA form, the CDR3 reads TGTGCCAGCAGGGACGGATTCTCTGGAAACACCATATATTTT.

This clonotype has more than one count but fewer than ten. The chain recombines TRBV10-3 with TRBJ1-5; 7 nucleotides agree with TRBD1. Germline values: CDR1 ENHRY, CDR2 SYGVKD. The V segment lost 10 bases and the J segment 3 bases; nucleotides outside the gene matches: 18. The CDR3 is 17 amino acids. For the CDR3, the DNA is TGTGCCACCAACCCCCTAAGGCCCAGGGGGATCAATCAGCCCCAGCATTTT. Protein product: CATNPLRPRGINQPQHF.

V usage is TRBV4-3 and J usage is TRBJ2-1, with 9 bases aligning to TRBD2. V trimming: 0 bases; J trimming: 5 bases; junction bases outside the gene matches: 5. The CDR3 is 16 amino acids. CDR1 is LGHNA and CDR2 is YSLEER in the germline V gene. The CDR3 region is CASSQDLASGNNEQFF. As DNA, the CDR3 is TGCGCCAGCAGCCAAGATCTGGCTAGCGGGAACAATGAGCAGTTCTTC.

This clonotype was detected a few times. The chain couples TRBV20-1 to TRBJ2-7; TRBD2 might be the D (6 bases). This CDR3 comprises 11 residues. The germline V and J ends were trimmed by 5 bases and 4 bases, with 9 bases remaining between them. Germline V gene lookup returns CDR1 DFQATT and CDR2 SNEGSKA (reference sequence). The CDR3: CSAGGFYEQYF. The CDR3 nucleotides read TGCAGTGCTGGGGGGTTTTACGAGCAGTACTTC.

The CDR3 is CASSYQGLFYEQYF. The CDR3 nucleotides are TGTGCCAGCAGTTACCAGGGACTCTTCTACGAGCAGTACTTC. The gene calls are TRBV12-3 or TRBV12-4 and TRBJ2-7; D perhaps matches TRBD2 (6 bases). Trimming pared 4 bases from V and 3 bases from J, leaving 13 bases between. The CDR3 spans 14 residues.

There are a few counts of this clonotype. The chain recombines TRBV10-3 with TRBJ2-1; tentative D call: TRBD1 (5 bases). Germline V gene lookup returns CDR1 ENHRY and CDR2 SYGVKD. The germline V and J ends were trimmed by 7 bases and 13 bases, with 20 bases remaining between them. The CDR3 length is 13 residues. The CDR3 DNA follows: TGTGCCATCATACGCGGCAGGGTGGTCCTTCAGTTCTTC. Protein sequence: CAIIRGRVVLQFF.

This clonotype was picked up a small number of times. The rearrangement uses TRBV5-1 and TRBJ2-1; 8 bases match TRBD2. The V gene end was trimmed by 3 bases and the J gene end by 4 bases; junction bases not matched to a gene: 9. The CDR3 is 16 amino acids. CDR1 is SGHRS and CDR2 is YFSETQ in the germline V gene. The CDR3 sequence is CASSSVSGTGYNEQFF. The CDR3 region has the DNA TGCGCCAGCAGCTCCGTTAGCGGGACCGGATACAATGAGCAGTTCTTC.

This clonotype was counted ten times or more. CDR3 sequence (DNA): TGCAGTGCTAGAGATCACGTCGGGAAAAACGAGCAGTACTTC. Protein sequence: CSARDHVGKNEQYF. The J gene is TRBJ2-7, the V gene TRBV20-1, with D maybe TRBD2 (5 bases). There are 14 residues in the CDR3. Germline V gene sequence: CDR1 DFQATT, CDR2 SNEGSKA (reference sequence). V lost 0 bases to trimming and J lost 5 bases, with 14 bases between them.

V gene TRBV30 combines with J gene TRBJ1-5, with D possibly matching TRBD1 (6 bases). The germline CDR1 and CDR2 sequences are GTSNPN and SVGIG (reference sequence). CDR3 length: 12 residues. Deletions cut 5 bases from V and 7 bases from J, with 12 bases between. The CDR3 sequence: CAWGGQRQPQHF. In DNA, the CDR3 is TGTGCCTGGGGGGGGCAGAGGCAGCCCCAGCATTTT.